The clone carrying this T cell receptor (beta chain) was seen a handful of times. The CDR3 loop spans 17 amino acids. With 6 bases removed from V and 2 bases from J, the gap between germline ends came to 22 bases. Germline values: CDR1 KGHSH, CDR2 LQKENI. Time point meaning: patch test 2, 6 weeks after DPC sensitization. Treatment: therapeutic diphenylcyclopropenone sensitization with weekly scalp DPC. RNA extraction used unfractionated whole blood as the source of total RNA. The sample is drawn from a study of human T cells and chemical hapten exposure. At the level of the study: Each week of the roughly 23-week study, patients had diphenylcyclopropenone applied to the scalp. Patches that contained 0.01% DPC were applied to the upper back and read at 6 days.

The library attached unique molecular identifiers to individual cDNA molecules. Using its own MiXCR run on the RACE reads, TCRdb lists one record per CDR3 protein. The sample carries 65,000 to 90,000 distinct CDR3 sequences, around 7% recorded once. This clonotype originated in a woman aged 30 to 39 with alopecia areata. Some clones in this sample may be carry-over from other donors' samples. This chain joins TRBV18 and TRBJ1-1; D might be TRBD1 (6 bases). The sample was whole blood, taken in connection with sensitization to the hapten diphenylcyclopropenone (DPC). This CDR3 reads CASSMQEAGAINTEAFF. CDR3 DNA sequence: TGTGCCAGCTCCATGCAGGAGGCGGGGGCGATAAACACTGAAGCTTTCTTT.